These T cell receptor beta chains were read from a single sample in a study of cytomegalovirus exposure and HLA in healthy donors. Repertoires were generated with immunoSEQ multiplex PCR, while TCRdb's copy carries only in-frame clones and drops some. The data show about 200,000 clones, 75% to 80% seen once. The sequenced sample consisted of PBMCs. These receptors all come from a man aged 18 to 30 in good health and CMV-seronegative. CDR3s leave out the opening cysteine and the closing phenylalanine or tryptophan. The D gene is left open where the match is weak.

NA	TRBJ1-1	TRBV6-5	ASSYSRGAEAF
NA	TRBJ2-7	TRBV30	AWSVDSYEQY
NA	TRBJ2-1	TRBV4-2	ASSQDEVGSYNEQF
TRBD1	TRBJ1-4	TRBV5-1	ASSLQGANEKLF
NA	TRBJ2-7	TRBV5-6	ASSLGVALSYEQY
TRBD2	TRBJ2-3	TRBV13	ASSWTSGRGSTDTQY
NA	TRBJ1-5	TRBV27	ASADGTYSNQPQH
NA	TRBJ1-1	TRBV9	ASSWMGLMNTEAF
TRBD1	TRBJ2-7	TRBV10-3	AITTDRDNSYEQY
TRBD1	TRBJ2-7	TRBV13	ASSPGTGPYEQY
NA	TRBJ2-3	TRBV5-1	ASSRRNSESTDTQY
TRBD1	TRBJ2-2	TRBV19	ASKGATGELF
NA	TRBJ1-1	TRBV27	ASSFRDFNTEAF
NA	TRBJ2-5	TRBV30	AWSRGNSETQY
NA	TRBJ1-6	TRBV30	AWEQGDSPLH
NA	TRBJ2-1	TRBV5-4	ASSFGIEQF